This TCR beta chain was captured by sequencing in a study of post-analysis software for immune sequencing data. Study results and limitations: TRBV segments more frequent in patients than in controls numbered roughly 5 and included TRBV5-6, TRBV5-1 and TRBV20-1.

The authors incorporated unique molecular identifiers into the TCR beta cDNA libraries. TCRdb reprocessed the PCR reads via MiXCR and lists one record per CDR3 protein. Seen here are about 820,000 distinct CDR3 sequences, about 50% observed once, and the top ten hold over 4%. Turning to this clonotype: Its specificity is not known.

The CDR3 runs to 16 residues. Germline assignment: CDR1 SGHRS and CDR2 YFSETQ. V shed 4 bases, J shed 5 bases, and the junction held 9 bases outside the gene matches. Sequencing input: blood. The chain couples TRBV5-1 to TRBJ2-1; 10 bases map to TRBD2. The source is a girl aged 10-17 years with multiple sclerosis. CDR3 amino acids: CASSQRGGLGNNEQFF. The CDR3 nucleotides are TGCGCCAGCAGCCAGCGGGGGGGCCTAGGTAACAATGAGCAGTTCTTC.